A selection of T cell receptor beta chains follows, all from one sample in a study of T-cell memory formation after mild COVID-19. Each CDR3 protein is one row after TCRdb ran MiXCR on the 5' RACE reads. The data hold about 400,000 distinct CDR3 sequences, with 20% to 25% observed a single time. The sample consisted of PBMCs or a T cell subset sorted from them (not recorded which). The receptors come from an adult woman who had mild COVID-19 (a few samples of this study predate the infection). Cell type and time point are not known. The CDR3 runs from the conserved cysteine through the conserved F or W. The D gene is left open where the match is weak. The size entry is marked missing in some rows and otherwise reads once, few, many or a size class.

CDR3: CASRSTSGGANTQYF
DNA: TGTGCCAGCAGGTCGACTAGCGGGGGGGCAAATACGCAGTATTTT
J: TRBJ2-3
D: TRBD2
V: TRBV2
size: NA

CDR3: CASSQASGRDEQYF
DNA: TGTGCCAGCAGCCAGGCTAGCGGGAGGGACGAGCAGTACTTC
J: TRBJ2-7
D: TRBD2
V: TRBV3-1
size: few

CDR3: CASSVEDSLGDTQYF
DNA: TGTGCCAGCAGCGTAGAGGACTCCCTAGGGGATACGCAGTATTTT
J: TRBJ2-3
D: NA
V: TRBV9
size: few

CDR3: CASSQALARQPSSYNEQFF
DNA: TGCGCCAGCAGCCAAGCCCTAGCGAGACAGCCGAGCTCCTACAATGAGCAGTTCTTC
J: TRBJ2-1
D: NA
V: TRBV4-1
size: few

CDR3: CASSGDRGAIYGYTF
DNA: TGCGCCAGCAGCGGGGACAGGGGCGCTATCTATGGCTACACCTTC
J: TRBJ1-2
D: TRBD1
V: TRBV5-1
size: NA

CDR3: CAISEPTESYEQYF
DNA: TGTGCCATCAGTGAGCCAACGGAATCATACGAGCAGTACTTC
J: TRBJ2-7
D: NA
V: TRBV10-3
size: NA

CDR3: CSARVERDRAYEQYF
DNA: TGCAGTGCTAGAGTGGAGAGGGACAGGGCCTACGAGCAGTACTTC
J: TRBJ2-7
D: TRBD1
V: TRBV20-1
size: NA

CDR3: CASTEVNRHSNQPQHF
DNA: TGTGCCAGCACAGAAGTTAACAGGCATAGCAATCAGCCCCAGCATTTT
J: TRBJ1-5
D: NA
V: TRBV2
size: NA

CDR3: CASSDRAHEQYF
DNA: TGTGCCAGCAGTGACAGGGCCCACGAGCAGTACTTC
J: TRBJ2-7
D: NA
V: TRBV2
size: NA

CDR3: CASSPTAGMYTDTQYF
DNA: TGTGCCAGCAGCCCCACAGCAGGGATGTACACAGATACGCAGTATTTT
J: TRBJ2-3
D: NA
V: TRBV7-8
size: NA

CDR3: CASSGDSYNSPLHF
DNA: TGTGCCAGCAGCGGAGACTCCTATAATTCACCCCTCCACTTT
J: TRBJ1-6
D: NA
V: TRBV9
size: few

CDR3: CATSRDPGGAGLEQYF
DNA: TGTGCCACCAGCAGAGATCCAGGGGGCGCAGGACTTGAGCAGTACTTC
J: TRBJ2-7
D: TRBD1
V: TRBV15
size: NA

CDR3: CASSQDEAGNTIYF
DNA: TGTGCCAGCAGCCAAGATGAGGCAGGGAACACCATATATTTT
J: TRBJ1-3
D: NA
V: TRBV4-2
size: NA

CDR3: CASSSERLNTGELFF
DNA: TGTGCCAGCAGCTCAGAGCGGTTGAACACCGGGGAGCTGTTTTTT
J: TRBJ2-2
D: NA
V: TRBV11-2
size: many

CDR3: CASSSLGGEEAFF
DNA: TGTGCCAGCAGCTCCCTGGGGGGGGAGGAAGCTTTCTTT
J: TRBJ1-1
D: NA
V: TRBV7-6
size: few

CDR3: CASSQVGGEQFF
DNA: TGCGCCAGCAGCCAAGTTGGAGGTGAGCAGTTCTTC
J: TRBJ2-1
D: NA
V: TRBV4-1
size: NA

CDR3: CASSFKTSGFFSAQYF
DNA: TGTGCCAGCAGCTTTAAGACTAGCGGGTTCTTTTCTGCGCAGTATTTT
J: TRBJ2-3
D: TRBD2
V: TRBV7-8
size: NA

CDR3: CASSLAGLALTDTQYF
DNA: TGTGCCAGCAGCTTAGCGGGACTAGCGCTCACAGATACGCAGTATTTT
J: TRBJ2-3
D: TRBD2
V: TRBV7-2
size: NA

CDR3: CASSPRTDAGGLVTDTQYF
DNA: TGTGCCAGCAGCCCCCGGACAGACGCGGGGGGACTCGTCACAGATACGCAGTATTTT
J: TRBJ2-3
D: TRBD2
V: TRBV7-9
size: NA

CDR3: CASSLAPGLGKGEQFF
DNA: TGTGCCAGCAGTCTGGCCCCGGGACTAGGAAAGGGTGAGCAGTTCTTC
J: TRBJ2-1
D: TRBD2
V: TRBV12-3/TRBV12-4
size: few

CDR3: CSARGGGGNTEAFF
DNA: TGCAGTGCCCGAGGGGGCGGCGGGAACACTGAAGCTTTCTTT
J: TRBJ1-1
D: TRBD1
V: TRBV20-1
size: many

CDR3: CASSLSGTGKYNEQFF
DNA: TGTGCCAGCTCACTGTCCGGGACAGGAAAATACAATGAGCAGTTCTTC
J: TRBJ2-1
D: TRBD1
V: TRBV18
size: NA

CDR3: CASSRTSGDNEQFF
DNA: TGTGCCAGCAGTCGGACTAGCGGGGACAATGAGCAGTTCTTC
J: TRBJ2-1
D: TRBD2
V: TRBV6-5
size: NA

CDR3: CASSQESRTGHYEQYF
DNA: TGTGCCAGCAGCCAAGAGTCTCGGACAGGGCACTACGAGCAGTACTTC
J: TRBJ2-7
D: TRBD1
V: TRBV3-1
size: many

CDR3: CASSLLQNSYEQYF
DNA: TGTGCCAGCAGCTTACTACAGAACTCCTACGAGCAGTACTTC
J: TRBJ2-7
D: NA
V: TRBV7-6
size: few

CDR3: CSAGRSGGPYEQYF
DNA: TGCAGTGCTGGGAGAAGCGGGGGGCCTTACGAGCAGTACTTC
J: TRBJ2-7
D: TRBD2
V: TRBV20-1
size: NA

CDR3: CSAPDPNHYGYTF
DNA: TGCAGTGCGCCTGACCCGAATCACTATGGCTACACCTTC
J: TRBJ1-2
D: NA
V: TRBV20-1
size: NA

CDR3: CASSIRQDYGYTF
DNA: TGTGCCAGCAGCATCCGACAGGACTATGGCTACACCTTC
J: TRBJ1-2
D: NA
V: TRBV7-9
size: few

CDR3: CASSYPGHYGYTF
DNA: TGTGCCAGCAGCTACCCGGGTCACTATGGCTACACCTTC
J: TRBJ1-2
D: NA
V: TRBV7-9
size: few

CDR3: CATSRAPPGERLPLHF
DNA: TGTGCCACCAGCAGAGCTCCGCCCGGAGAACGCTTACCCCTCCACTTT
J: TRBJ1-6
D: NA
V: TRBV15
size: few

CDR3: CASSLELWSETQYF
DNA: TGTGCCAGCAGCTTAGAGCTCTGGTCCGAGACCCAGTACTTC
J: TRBJ2-5
D: NA
V: TRBV7-9
size: NA

CDR3: CASSRTGLTKKLFF
DNA: TGTGCCAGCAGTCGGACAGGGTTAACGAAAAAACTGTTTTTT
J: TRBJ1-4
D: TRBD1
V: TRBV12-3/TRBV12-4
size: NA

CDR3: CASSLEGLAKPDTQYF
DNA: TGTGCCAGCAGCCTGGAGGGACTAGCGAAACCAGATACGCAGTATTTT
J: TRBJ2-3
D: TRBD2
V: TRBV5-6
size: NA

CDR3: CSARVRAGANVLTF
DNA: TGCAGTGCTAGAGTCCGGGCCGGGGCCAACGTCCTGACTTTC
J: TRBJ2-6
D: NA
V: TRBV20-1
size: NA

CDR3: CASSLLAGGPGEQYF
DNA: TGTGCCAGCAGCTTACTAGCGGGAGGGCCCGGCGAGCAGTACTTC
J: TRBJ2-7
D: TRBD2
V: TRBV13
size: few

CDR3: CATSRLALGRYHTDTQYF
DNA: TGTGCCACCAGCAGACTGGCTTTAGGAAGATATCACACAGATACGCAGTATTTT
J: TRBJ2-3
D: NA
V: TRBV15
size: few

CDR3: CASSQGTGINEQFF
DNA: TGTGCCAGCAGCCAAGGGACAGGAATCAATGAGCAGTTCTTC
J: TRBJ2-1
D: TRBD1
V: TRBV3-1
size: NA